The rows below give T cell receptor beta chains drawn from one sample of a study of shared clonotypes between healthy human individuals. The method was immunoSEQ multiplex PCR; TCRdb's version includes in-frame clones alone and lacks a portion of them. The sample records under 700,000 clones, 85% to 95% being singletons. The specimen was naive CD8+ T cells sorted from blood. These receptors all stem from a woman in her 30s in good health. Each CDR3 is given with its conserved first and last residue. Fields, in order: D gene, J gene, clone size, V gene, CDR3 DNA, CDR3 protein. D genes are given only for firm matches. Not every row has a clone size; where given, it reads once, few, many or a size class.

>TRBD2|TRBJ2-1|.|TRBV9
TGTGCCAGCAGCGCACAACACGAACTAGCGGTAAGCTCCTACAATGAGCAGTTCTTC
CASSAQHELAVSSYNEQFF
>.|TRBJ1-1|.|TRBV7-9
TGTGCCAGCAGCTCCGGGGTGGGGGAGAACACTGAAGCTTTCTTT
CASSSGVGENTEAFF
>.|TRBJ2-7|.|TRBV2
TGTGCCAGCAGTTGGGGGGAAGGATTCTACGAGCAGTACTTC
CASSWGEGFYEQYF
>TRBD1|TRBJ2-7|.|TRBV12-5
TGTGCTAGTGGTGAAACAGGGGCCTTCAGCTCCTACGAGCAGTACTTC
CASGETGAFSSYEQYF
>.|TRBJ1-2|once|TRBV6-6
TGTGCCAGCAGCCAAGGGGATCCCGGGTACTATGGCTACACCTTC
CASSQGDPGYYGYTF
>.|TRBJ2-7|.|TRBV27
TGTGCCAGCAGTTTGGGCCGCTCCTACGAGCAGTACTTC
CASSLGRSYEQYF
>.|TRBJ1-3|once|TRBV5-6
TGTGCCAGCAGCTTGATGTGGGGAAGCTCTGGAAACACCATATATTTT
CASSLMWGSSGNTIYF
>.|TRBJ2-7|.|TRBV25-1
TGTGCCAGCAGTGCCCCGTCTTTTGGGCATTCGAACGAGCAGTACTTC
CASSAPSFGHSNEQYF
>.|TRBJ2-5|.|TRBV7-6
TGTGCCAGCAGCTTATTTAACCAAGAGACCCAGTACTTC
CASSLFNQETQYF
>.|TRBJ2-7|.|TRBV28
TGTGCCAGCCAGGGGACAACAGGAGGCGAGCAGTACTTC
CASQGTTGGEQYF
>.|TRBJ2-1|.|TRBV11-3
TGTGCCAGCAGCCACGCCGCGGACGGCTACAATGAGCAGTTCTTC
CASSHAADGYNEQFF
>.|TRBJ2-3|once|TRBV6-5
TGTGCCAGCAGTTACCCTTACTCAGATACGCAGTATTTT
CASSYPYSDTQYF
>.|TRBJ1-2|.|TRBV25-1
TGTGCCAGCAGTGAACAACCCTATGGCTACACCTTC
CASSEQPYGYTF
>.|TRBJ1-4|.|TRBV27
TGTGCCAGCCGTCCCGGGGCTTCTAATGAAAAACTGTTTTTT
CASRPGASNEKLFF
>TRBD2|TRBJ2-1|.|TRBV27
TGTGCCAGCAGTCAAGGACTAGCGGGAGCGGACGATGAGCAGTTCTTC
CASSQGLAGADDEQFF
>.|TRBJ2-2|.|TRBV28
TGTGCCAGCAATATCTCCTGGCGGGGGAACACCGGGGAGCTGTTTTTT
CASNISWRGNTGELFF
>.|TRBJ2-7|few|TRBV7-8
TGTGCCAGCAGCTTATTTGCCCCGTACGAGCAGTACTTC
CASSLFAPYEQYF
>TRBD1|TRBJ2-1|.|TRBV13
TGTGCCAGCAGTACAGACAGGGCCGGCTCCTACAATGAGCAGTTCTTC
CASSTDRAGSYNEQFF
>.|TRBJ2-7|.|TRBV11-2
TGTGCCAGCAGCTTAGGTGGGGACTACGAGCAGTACTTC
CASSLGGDYEQYF